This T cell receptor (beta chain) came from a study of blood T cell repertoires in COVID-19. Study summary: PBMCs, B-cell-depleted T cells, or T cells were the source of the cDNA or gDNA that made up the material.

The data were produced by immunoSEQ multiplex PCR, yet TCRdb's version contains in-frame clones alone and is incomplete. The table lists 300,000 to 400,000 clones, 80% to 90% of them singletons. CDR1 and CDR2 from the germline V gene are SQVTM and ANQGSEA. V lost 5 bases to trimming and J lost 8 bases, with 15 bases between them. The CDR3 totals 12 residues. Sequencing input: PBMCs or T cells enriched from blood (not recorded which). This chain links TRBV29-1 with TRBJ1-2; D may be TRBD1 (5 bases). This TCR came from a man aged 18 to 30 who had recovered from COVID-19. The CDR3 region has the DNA TGCAGCGTTTCCGGGACTATATCAGGCTACACCTTC. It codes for CSVSGTISGYTF.